The rows below give T cell receptor beta chains drawn from one sample of a study of blood T cell repertoires in COVID-19. Libraries were prepared by immunoSEQ multiplex PCR; TCRdb keeps only in-frame clonotypes and omits some of them. This repertoire shows over 95,000 clones, 81% found once; its top ten account for roughly 1.5%. Sequencing was carried out using peripheral blood. The receptors stem from a man aged 50-60 years with acute or convalescent COVID-19. The CDR3 runs from the conserved cysteine through the conserved F or W. A D gene is named only where the DNA matches it firmly. Clone size is given for some rows only: seen once, a few or many times, or a class if the clone is expanded.

j_call: TRBJ2-3
d_call: TRBD2
v_call: TRBV7-6
clone_size: .
cdr3_nt: TGTGCCAGCAGCTTACTAGCGGGGGGTAGCACAGATACGCAGTATTTT
cdr3_aa: CASSLLAGGSTDTQYF

j_call: TRBJ1-2
d_call: .
v_call: TRBV5-4
clone_size: .
cdr3_nt: TGTGCCAGCAGCGTGACACAGAACTATGGCTACACCTTC
cdr3_aa: CASSVTQNYGYTF

j_call: TRBJ1-2
d_call: .
v_call: TRBV6-1
clone_size: .
cdr3_nt: TGTGCCAGCAGTGAAGCCGGGGGGCTCAACTATGGCTACACCTTC
cdr3_aa: CASSEAGGLNYGYTF

j_call: TRBJ2-2
d_call: TRBD2
v_call: TRBV10-3
clone_size: .
cdr3_nt: TGTGCCATCAGAGACCTACTAGCGGGTGGTACCGGGGAGCTGTTTTTT
cdr3_aa: CAIRDLLAGGTGELFF

j_call: TRBJ2-1
d_call: .
v_call: TRBV6-1
clone_size: once
cdr3_nt: TGTGCCAGCAGTGAAGACGGTTTTTGGGAGCAGTTCTTC
cdr3_aa: CASSEDGFWEQFF

j_call: TRBJ1-5
d_call: TRBD1
v_call: TRBV19
clone_size: .
cdr3_nt: TGTGCCAGTAGTATGGGTTTGATAACAGGGGATTTCAATCAGCCCCAGCATTTT
cdr3_aa: CASSMGLITGDFNQPQHF

j_call: TRBJ2-3
d_call: .
v_call: TRBV11-3
clone_size: .
cdr3_nt: TGTGCCAGCAGCCGACGGAGTACAGATACGCAGTATTTT
cdr3_aa: CASSRRSTDTQYF

j_call: TRBJ1-3
d_call: TRBD1
v_call: TRBV9
clone_size: many
cdr3_nt: TGTGCCAGCAGCGTTGGGGGACAGGCTGATTCTGGAAACACCATATATTTT
cdr3_aa: CASSVGGQADSGNTIYF

j_call: TRBJ1-2
d_call: TRBD1
v_call: TRBV30
clone_size: .
cdr3_nt: TGTGCCTGGAGTGTACAGGAGGCAGGGGGCTCCTTCATCTATGGCTACACCTTC
cdr3_aa: CAWSVQEAGGSFIYGYTF

j_call: TRBJ2-3
d_call: TRBD1
v_call: TRBV25-1
clone_size: .
cdr3_nt: TGTGCCAGCAGTGAATGGGGACAGAGCACAGATACGCAGTATTTT
cdr3_aa: CASSEWGQSTDTQYF

j_call: TRBJ2-4
d_call: TRBD1
v_call: TRBV10-2
clone_size: .
cdr3_nt: TGCGCCAGCAGCGCCGGGACAGTAAACATTCAGTACTTC
cdr3_aa: CASSAGTVNIQYF

j_call: TRBJ2-3
d_call: .
v_call: TRBV9
clone_size: few
cdr3_nt: TGTGCCAGCAGCGTCCGAGGGGGGGATGGCACAGATACGCAGTATTTT
cdr3_aa: CASSVRGGDGTDTQYF

j_call: TRBJ2-3
d_call: TRBD1
v_call: TRBV7-2
clone_size: .
cdr3_nt: TGTGCCAGCAGCAACCAGGGGGCCATAGATACGCAGTATTTT
cdr3_aa: CASSNQGAIDTQYF

j_call: TRBJ1-6
d_call: .
v_call: TRBV2
clone_size: .
cdr3_nt: TGTGCCAGCAGTGATCGCTTCCTGAGCTCCTATAATTCACCCCTCCACTTT
cdr3_aa: CASSDRFLSSYNSPLHF

j_call: TRBJ1-1
d_call: .
v_call: TRBV28
clone_size: .
cdr3_nt: TGTGCCAGCATGGTGGGGGGGGCGAACACTGAAGCTTTCTTT
cdr3_aa: CASMVGGANTEAFF

j_call: TRBJ1-1
d_call: .
v_call: TRBV20-1
clone_size: .
cdr3_nt: TGCAGTGCTAGTCCCCTGGCAGGGTGGCGGAACACTGAAGCTTTCTTT
cdr3_aa: CSASPLAGWRNTEAFF

j_call: TRBJ2-3
d_call: TRBD1
v_call: TRBV29-1
clone_size: .
cdr3_nt: TGCAGCCTTAGGGGGCAGACAGATACGCAGTATTTT
cdr3_aa: CSLRGQTDTQYF

j_call: TRBJ2-7
d_call: TRBD1
v_call: TRBV6-6
clone_size: .
cdr3_nt: TGTGCCAGCAGTTACGGGGGGACAGGGGAATACGAGCAGTACTTC
cdr3_aa: CASSYGGTGEYEQYF

j_call: TRBJ2-2
d_call: .
v_call: TRBV9
clone_size: .
cdr3_nt: TGTGCCAGCAGCGTACTCCAGGGGCGGACCGGGGAGCTGTTTTTT
cdr3_aa: CASSVLQGRTGELFF

j_call: TRBJ1-3
d_call: .
v_call: TRBV5-4
clone_size: .
cdr3_nt: TGTGCCAGCAGCTTGGCCCCCAGGGGACCGAACACCATATATTTT
cdr3_aa: CASSLAPRGPNTIYF

j_call: TRBJ1-2
d_call: .
v_call: TRBV5-4
clone_size: .
cdr3_nt: TGTGCCAGCAGCGTACGGGTGGATGGCTACACCTTC
cdr3_aa: CASSVRVDGYTF

j_call: TRBJ1-1
d_call: .
v_call: TRBV29-1
clone_size: .
cdr3_nt: TGCAGCGTTGAAGGGTACGGCACTGAAGCTTTCTTT
cdr3_aa: CSVEGYGTEAFF

j_call: TRBJ1-2
d_call: TRBD1
v_call: TRBV14
clone_size: .
cdr3_nt: TGTGCCAGCAGCCAGCGGCAGGGGGCCTCCTATGGCTACACCTTC
cdr3_aa: CASSQRQGASYGYTF

j_call: TRBJ1-5
d_call: .
v_call: TRBV10-2
clone_size: .
cdr3_nt: TGCGCCAGCAGTGAGCAGGTCACGCAGCCCCAGCATTTT
cdr3_aa: CASSEQVTQPQHF

j_call: TRBJ1-5
d_call: TRBD1
v_call: TRBV19
clone_size: few
cdr3_nt: TGTGCCAGTAGTATAACAGGGGACAACAGCAATCAGCCCCAGCATTTT
cdr3_aa: CASSITGDNSNQPQHF

j_call: TRBJ2-3
d_call: .
v_call: TRBV5-1
clone_size: .
cdr3_nt: TGCGCCAGCAAGGCGGGAGATACGCAGTATTTT
cdr3_aa: CASKAGDTQYF

j_call: TRBJ1-1
d_call: .
v_call: TRBV19
clone_size: once
cdr3_nt: TGTGCCAGTAGTATAAGGGACACCTTGAACACTGAAGCTTTCTTT
cdr3_aa: CASSIRDTLNTEAFF

j_call: TRBJ1-1
d_call: TRBD1
v_call: TRBV5-4
clone_size: .
cdr3_nt: TGTGCCAGCAGCTTTAGACAGGGGAACACTGAAGCTTTCTTT
cdr3_aa: CASSFRQGNTEAFF

j_call: TRBJ2-2
d_call: .
v_call: TRBV4-1
clone_size: .
cdr3_nt: TGCGCCAGCAGCCAAGACGTACAGGGGGGGACCGGGGAGCTGTTTTTT
cdr3_aa: CASSQDVQGGTGELFF

j_call: TRBJ1-1
d_call: TRBD1
v_call: TRBV6-1
clone_size: .
cdr3_nt: TGTGCCAGCAGTGAAGCATTTAACAGGGGGCCTACTGAAGCTTTCTTT
cdr3_aa: CASSEAFNRGPTEAFF

j_call: TRBJ1-4
d_call: TRBD1
v_call: TRBV28
clone_size: .
cdr3_nt: TGTGCCAGCAGTGACAGGGTGGGTGGTGAAAAACTGTTTTTT
cdr3_aa: CASSDRVGGEKLFF

j_call: TRBJ1-3
d_call: .
v_call: TRBV7-3
clone_size: .
cdr3_nt: TGTGCCAGCAGCTTAGGCCCCTCTGCCTCTGGAAACACCATATATTTT
cdr3_aa: CASSLGPSASGNTIYF

j_call: TRBJ2-1
d_call: .
v_call: TRBV4-2
clone_size: .
cdr3_nt: TGTGCCAGCAGCCAAGAGTTTCTGGGGAGCTCCTACAATGAGCAGTTCTTC
cdr3_aa: CASSQEFLGSSYNEQFF

j_call: TRBJ2-7
d_call: .
v_call: TRBV11-1
clone_size: .
cdr3_nt: TGTGCCAGCAGCAACCGGGGGTTCTCCTACGAGCAGTACTTC
cdr3_aa: CASSNRGFSYEQYF

j_call: TRBJ1-2
d_call: .
v_call: TRBV19
clone_size: .
cdr3_nt: TGTGCCAGTAGTATATCGACAGGTGGCTACACCTTC
cdr3_aa: CASSISTGGYTF

j_call: TRBJ1-3
d_call: TRBD1
v_call: TRBV3-1/TRBV3-2
clone_size: once
cdr3_nt: TGTGCCAGCAGCAGCACCGGGACAGTCTCTGGAAACACCATATATTTT
cdr3_aa: CASSSTGTVSGNTIYF

j_call: TRBJ1-2
d_call: TRBD1
v_call: TRBV7-8
clone_size: .
cdr3_nt: TGTGCCAGCAGCTCGGACAGGGGGTATGGCTACACCTTC
cdr3_aa: CASSSDRGYGYTF

j_call: TRBJ2-2
d_call: .
v_call: TRBV6-6
clone_size: .
cdr3_nt: TGTGCCAGCAGTTACTCTACGGGGAACACCGGGGAGCTGTTTTTT
cdr3_aa: CASSYSTGNTGELFF

j_call: TRBJ2-2
d_call: TRBD2
v_call: TRBV10-1
clone_size: .
cdr3_nt: TGCGCCAGCAGTGAAACAGCGGGGGCCGCGGGCACCGGGGAGCTGTTTTTT
cdr3_aa: CASSETAGAAGTGELFF

j_call: TRBJ2-1
d_call: .
v_call: TRBV5-1
clone_size: .
cdr3_nt: TGCGCCAGCAGCTTGGGACAGGATTACAATGAGCAGTTCTTC
cdr3_aa: CASSLGQDYNEQFF

j_call: TRBJ2-3
d_call: TRBD2
v_call: TRBV28
clone_size: .
cdr3_nt: TGTGCCGTTAGCGGGGGGGCCACAGATACGCAGTATTTT
cdr3_aa: CAVSGGATDTQYF

j_call: TRBJ2-7
d_call: TRBD1
v_call: TRBV28
clone_size: .
cdr3_nt: TGTGCCAGCAGTGTTCAGGGGGCGAGCTCCTACGAGCAGTACTTC
cdr3_aa: CASSVQGASSYEQYF

j_call: TRBJ1-4
d_call: .
v_call: TRBV6-5
clone_size: .
cdr3_nt: TGTGCCAGCGGAACAGCGGTAACTAATGAAAAACTGTTTTTT
cdr3_aa: CASGTAVTNEKLFF

j_call: TRBJ2-2
d_call: .
v_call: TRBV2
clone_size: .
cdr3_nt: TGTGCCAGCAGTGGAGGCTTGAGTACCGGGGAGCTGTTTTTT
cdr3_aa: CASSGGLSTGELFF

j_call: TRBJ1-2
d_call: .
v_call: TRBV5-4
clone_size: .
cdr3_nt: TGTGCCAGCAGCTTCGCGGATCAAACTAACTATGGCTACACCTTC
cdr3_aa: CASSFADQTNYGYTF

j_call: TRBJ2-3
d_call: .
v_call: TRBV3-1/TRBV3-2
clone_size: .
cdr3_nt: TGTGCCAGCCAAATGGGCCAGCTCACAGATACGCAGTATTTT
cdr3_aa: CASQMGQLTDTQYF

j_call: TRBJ2-3
d_call: TRBD2
v_call: TRBV4-2
clone_size: .
cdr3_nt: TGTGCCAGCAGCATGGTTAGCGGGCAAAGCACAGATACGCAGTATTTT
cdr3_aa: CASSMVSGQSTDTQYF

j_call: TRBJ1-5
d_call: TRBD1
v_call: TRBV7-2
clone_size: few
cdr3_nt: TGTGCCAGCAGCGCCCCTCCGGGACAGGGGATGCCCCAGCATTTT
cdr3_aa: CASSAPPGQGMPQHF

j_call: TRBJ1-5
d_call: .
v_call: TRBV15
clone_size: .
cdr3_nt: TGTGCCACCAGCAGAGATCTCAGGGGCAATCAGCCCCAGCATTTT
cdr3_aa: CATSRDLRGNQPQHF

j_call: TRBJ2-7
d_call: .
v_call: TRBV10-3
clone_size: .
cdr3_nt: TGTGCCATCAGTTCGTCCTACGAGCAGTACTTC
cdr3_aa: CAISSSYEQYF

j_call: TRBJ1-2
d_call: .
v_call: TRBV30
clone_size: .
cdr3_nt: TGTGCCTGGAGAACCCCCCACAGGAGAGACTATGGCTACACCTTC
cdr3_aa: CAWRTPHRRDYGYTF

j_call: TRBJ2-5
d_call: TRBD2
v_call: TRBV24-1
clone_size: once
cdr3_nt: TGTGCCACCAGTGATTTCGGAGCGGGGGGAGGGGAGACCCAGTACTTC
cdr3_aa: CATSDFGAGGGETQYF

j_call: TRBJ1-6
d_call: .
v_call: TRBV9
clone_size: .
cdr3_nt: TGTGCCAGCAGCGTAAACCAGGCAAATTCACCCCTCCACTTT
cdr3_aa: CASSVNQANSPLHF

j_call: TRBJ1-6
d_call: .
v_call: TRBV3-1/TRBV3-2
clone_size: .
cdr3_nt: TGTGCCAGCAGCCAAGGTCTCACAGGGCCAGTGGATTCACCCCTCCACTTT
cdr3_aa: CASSQGLTGPVDSPLHF

j_call: TRBJ2-2
d_call: .
v_call: TRBV6-4
clone_size: .
cdr3_nt: TGTGCCAGCAGTGTACTCCCAAAGACCGGGGAGCTGTTTTTT
cdr3_aa: CASSVLPKTGELFF

j_call: TRBJ2-1
d_call: .
v_call: TRBV7-2
clone_size: .
cdr3_nt: TGTGCCAGCAGCTTATCAGGGTACAATGAGCAGTTCTTC
cdr3_aa: CASSLSGYNEQFF

j_call: TRBJ1-4
d_call: TRBD1
v_call: TRBV19
clone_size: .
cdr3_nt: TGTGCCAGTAGTACCGGGACAGTCCATGAAAAACTGTTTTTT
cdr3_aa: CASSTGTVHEKLFF